The 32 T cell receptor beta chains presented below share a single source sample, sequenced in a study of blood T cell repertoires in COVID-19. TCRdb's copy holds only in-frame clones and misses some; the assay was immunoSEQ multiplex PCR. The sample consists of 200,000 to 300,000 clones, approximately 78% of them appearing once. Sequences were obtained from peripheral blood. These TCRs come from a woman between 18 and 30 years old with acute or convalescent COVID-19.

This clone has just one count. The genes are TRBV19 and TRBJ2-1, with 10 nucleotides matching TRBD2. The J segment lost 6 bases and the V segment lost 8 bases, leaving 10 bases of the junction unmatched. This CDR3 comprises 15 residues. Germline V gene sequence: CDR1 LNHDA, CDR2 SQIVND (reference sequence). CDR3 sequence reads: CASGPSGRRLNEQFF. In nucleotides, the CDR3 is TGTGCCAGTGGACCTAGCGGGAGACGTCTCAATGAGCAGTTCTTC.

V usage is TRBV7-2 and J usage is TRBJ1-1; 9 nucleotides align to TRBD1. The V and J ends lost 3 bases and 4 bases, in that order; junction bases with no gene match: 15. Germline V gene lookup returns CDR1 SGHTA and CDR2 FQGNSA. This CDR3 contains 18 residues. The CDR3 is CASSFNQPHRGQGTEAFF. The CDR3 DNA follows: TGTGCCAGCAGCTTCAACCAACCTCACAGGGGGCAGGGCACTGAAGCTTTCTTT.

This clone has more than one count but fewer than ten. This chain connects TRBV6-2 or TRBV6-3 to TRBJ2-2, with a weak D call TRBD1 (6 bases). The CDR3 is 14 residues long. V was trimmed by 5 bases and J by 5 bases, leaving 12 bases between them. Looked up from germline, CDR1 is MNHEY and CDR2 is SVGEGT. The chain's CDR3 is CASSKQGGTGELFF. The CDR3 bases are TGTGCCAGCAGTAAACAGGGTGGAACCGGGGAGCTGTTTTTT.

This chain links TRBV19 with TRBJ1-4; D might be TRBD1 (6 bases). Trimming stripped 3 bases from V and 7 bases from J, with 12 bases between. Germline V lookup: CDR1 LNHDA, CDR2 SQIVND (reference sequence). The CDR3 runs to 14 residues. The CDR3 DNA sequence: TGTGCCAGTAGTATGGGGGCGCGGGTTGAAAAACTGTTTTTT. Amino acid sequence: CASSMGARVEKLFF.

This chain connects TRBV5-6 to TRBJ1-4, with 11 bases lining up with TRBD1. The J segment lost 8 bases and the V segment lost 0 bases, leaving 3 bases of the junction unmatched. Germline V CDR1 and CDR2: SGHDT, YYEEEE. This CDR3 region has 15 residues. The CDR3, as DNA: TGTGCCAGCAGCTTGGTTGGGACAGGGGGAGAAAAACTGTTTTTT. Protein sequence: CASSLVGTGGEKLFF.

The chain couples TRBV6-1 to TRBJ1-2; D gene unclear. Germline V gene sequence: CDR1 MNHNS, CDR2 SASEGT. Between the trimmed V and J ends, which lost 0 bases and 5 bases, there was a span of 16 bases. The CDR3 contains 16 residues. The CDR3 protein is CASSEARSSGWYGYTF. Here the CDR3 DNA reads TGTGCCAGCAGTGAAGCGCGGTCGTCCGGATGGTATGGCTACACCTTC.

The chain has TRBV11-2 and TRBJ2-7; tentatively, D is TRBD2 (5 bases). Trimming took off 0 bases at V and 4 bases at J, with 13 bases between the two ends. Per the germline V gene, CDR1 is SGHAT and CDR2 is FQNNGV. CDR3 size: 15 residues. The CDR3 region has the DNA TGTGCCAGCAGCTTAGAACGACTAAGATCATACGAGCAGTACTTC. As protein: CASSLERLRSYEQYF.

The chain links TRBV6-2 or TRBV6-3 to TRBJ2-4; TRBD2 might be the D (6 bases). This CDR3 spans 16 amino acids. Germline V CDR1 and CDR2: MNHEY, SVGEGT. Trimming stripped 2 bases from V and 0 bases from J, with 11 bases between. The CDR3 protein is CASSYGGSLAKNIQYF. The CDR3, as DNA: TGTGCCAGCAGTTACGGGGGGTCCCTAGCCAAAAACATTCAGTACTTC.

The chain uses TRBV27 and TRBJ2-5; the match to TRBD2 covers 7 bases. The CDR3 has 15 residues. CDR1 and CDR2 (germline): MNHEY, SMNVEV (reference sequence). V shed 1 base and J 3 bases; nucleotides not matched to a gene: 5. The DNA for the CDR3 is TGTGCCAGCAGTTTATTAGGAGCGGGGAAAGAGACCCAGTACTTC. Translated: CASSLLGAGKETQYF.

V usage is TRBV7-9 and J usage is TRBJ1-6; D gene uncertain. This CDR3 spans 15 amino acids. Germline CDR1 is SEHNR and CDR2 is FQNEAQ (reference sequence). V lost 5 bases, J lost 0 bases, and 8 bases lay in between. Written as DNA, the CDR3 is TGTGCCAGCAGCAAAGAGAGCTCCTATAATTCACCCCTCCACTTT. Protein sequence: CASSKESSYNSPLHF.

The chain is built from TRBV4-3 and TRBJ1-2, with 10 bases fitting TRBD1. The germline V gene has CDR1 LGHNA and CDR2 YSLEER. The CDR3 covers 17 residues. The V gene end was trimmed by 0 bases and the J gene end by 3 bases; junction bases not matched to a gene: 7. DNA of the CDR3: TGCGCCAGCAGCCAAGATCGCGCGGACAGGGGGTACTATGGCTACACCTTC. It is translated as CASSQDRADRGYYGYTF.

This clone was seen only a few times. The chain combines TRBV4-3 with TRBJ1-2; D is possibly TRBD1 (6 bases). In germline, CDR1 is LGHNA, CDR2 YSLEER. This CDR3 contains 13 residues. V was trimmed by 6 bases and J by 4 bases, leaving 12 bases between them. The DNA for the CDR3 is TGCGCCAGCAGTCTGGACAGTACCTATGGCTACACCTTC. Encoded protein: CASSLDSTYGYTF.

The chain links TRBV9 to TRBJ1-6; D call uncertain. In germline, CDR1 is SGDLS, CDR2 YYNGEE. Trimming removed 4 bases at V and 8 bases at J, with 16 bases between. The length of the CDR3 is 15 residues. CDR3 loop: CASSPVIGAHSPLHF. The CDR3 DNA reads as TGTGCCAGCAGCCCCGTAATAGGAGCCCATTCACCCCTCCACTTT.

A few counts support this clone. The DNA for the CDR3 is TGTGCCAGCAGTAGTAGCTTTCGCTACTACGAGCAGTACTTC. Its protein product is CASSSSFRYYEQYF. The J gene is TRBJ2-7, the V gene TRBV28, with D unresolved. Trimming cost V 5 bases and J 3 bases, with 14 bases left between them. The CDR3 length is 14 residues. Germline V CDR1 and CDR2: MDHEN, SYDVKM.

The rearrangement joins TRBV11-2 to TRBJ2-7, with TRBD2 identical over 13 bases. The CDR3 has 15 amino acids. Per the germline V gene, CDR1 is SGHAT and CDR2 is FQNNGV. The trim removed 5 bases at V and 6 bases at J, leaving 7 bases unmatched. The CDR3 sequence: CASSPHRLAGGEQYF. CDR3 nucleotides: TGTGCCAGCAGCCCACACCGACTAGCGGGAGGCGAGCAGTACTTC. The whole variable domain, filled in from reference TRBV11-2 and TRBJ2-7, reads EAGVAQSPRYKIIEKRQSVAFWCNPISGHATLYWYQQILGQGPKLLIQFQNNGVVDDSQLPKDRFSAERLKGVDSTLKIQPAKLEDSAVYLCASSPHRLAGGEQYFGPGTRLTVT.

As for this clone: Other nucleotide sequences from this sample produce the same CDR3. This chain joins TRBV18 and TRBJ2-7; 10 bases agree with TRBD2. The V segment lost 3 bases and the J segment 2 bases; nucleotides outside the gene matches: 4. This CDR3 has 15 residues. Germline values: CDR1 KGHSH, CDR2 LQKENI. CDR3 nucleotides: TGTGCCAGCTCACCCGGCCTAGCGGGGGCCTACGAGCAGTACTTC. As protein: CASSPGLAGAYEQYF.

The chain has TRBV5-1 and TRBJ2-5; 8 nucleotides line up with TRBD2. Germline-derived CDR1 and CDR2 are SGHRS and YFSETQ. The CDR3 extends over 15 amino acids. After removal of 4 bases from V and 0 bases from J, the junction contained 5 bases not matched to a gene. CDR3 in amino acids: CASSTGLAYQETQYF. The CDR3 coding sequence is TGCGCCAGCAGCACCGGACTAGCCTACCAAGAGACCCAGTACTTC. The entire variable domain, with the rest obtained from reference TRBV5-1 and TRBJ2-5, is as follows: KAGVTQTPRYLIKTRGQQVTLSCSPISGHRSVSWYQQTPGQGLQFLFEYFSETQRNKGNFPGRFSGRQFSNSRSEMNVSTLELGDSALYLCASSTGLAYQETQYFGPGTRLLVL.

The gene calls are TRBV19 and TRBJ2-1, with 8 bases aligning to TRBD2. This CDR3 has 16 residues. J was trimmed by 4 bases and V by 3 bases; bases with no gene match: 8. The germline gives CDR1 LNHDA, CDR2 SQIVND (reference sequence). The CDR3 region is CASSIGREARYNEQFF. CDR3 coding DNA: TGTGCCAGTAGTATTGGGCGGGAGGCTCGTTACAATGAGCAGTTCTTC. Looking up the rest from reference TRBV19 and TRBJ2-1 gives the full variable domain: DGGITQSPKYLFRKEGQNVTLSCEQNLNHDAMYWYRQDPGQGLRLIYYSQIVNDFQKGDIAEGYSVSREKKESFPLTVTSAQKNPTAFYLCASSIGREARYNEQFFGPGTRLTVL.

V usage is TRBV5-8 and J usage is TRBJ2-7; TRBD1 agrees at 9 bases. CDR1 SGHTS and CDR2 YDEGEE come from the germline V gene. After removal of 5 bases from V and 3 bases from J, the junction contained 3 bases not matched to a gene. This CDR3 is built from 13 residues. CDR3 sequence (DNA): TGTGCCAGCAGGCCGGACAGGGGCTACGAGCAGTACTTC. It yields the protein CASRPDRGYEQYF.

The CDR3 nucleotides read TGTGCCAGCAGCCCGGTGGGACAGAGGTTGACCGGGGAGCTGTTTTTT. This codes for CASSPVGQRLTGELFF. The chain has TRBV2 and TRBJ2-2, with TRBD1 matching 7 bases. Germline trimming cut 6 bases from V and 5 bases from J; bases unmatched to any gene: 12. This CDR3 has 16 amino acids. The germline gives CDR1 SNHLY, CDR2 FYNNEI.

This rearrangement joins TRBV2 to TRBJ2-3, with 12 bases lining up with TRBD1. V was pared by 2 bases and J by 4 bases, with 4 bases of the junction left unmatched. The CDR3 totals 16 residues. CDR1 and CDR2 (germline): SNHLY, FYNNEI. CDR3 in DNA: TGTGCCAGCAGTGAAATGGGACAGGGGGCAGCAGATACGCAGTATTTT. Its translation: CASSEMGQGAADTQYF. The full variable domain, its missing parts supplied by reference TRBV2 and TRBJ2-3, is EPEVTQTPSHQVTQMGQEVILRCVPISNHLYFYWYRQILGQKVEFLVSFYNNEISEKSEIFDDQFSVERPDGSNFTLKIRSTKLEDSAMYFCASSEMGQGAADTQYFGPGTRLTVL.

A few counts support this clone. The V call is TRBV5-4, the J call TRBJ1-1; weak D call: TRBD1 (5 bases). CDR3 length: 12 residues. Trimming left V 4 bases short and J 7 bases short, with 11 bases between. Germline CDR1 and CDR2: SGHNT and YYREEE (reference sequence). This CDR3 is CASSVGRDEAFF. As DNA, the CDR3 is TGTGCCAGCAGCGTGGGACGGGATGAAGCTTTCTTT.

This clone was observed a few times. The rearrangement links TRBV18 to TRBJ2-1; D is uncertain. Trimming took off 0 bases at V and 7 bases at J, with 10 bases between the two ends. In germline, CDR1 is KGHSH, CDR2 LQKENI. The CDR3 runs to 14 residues. This CDR3 is CASSPPAGDNEQFF. In nucleotides, the CDR3 is TGTGCCAGCTCACCACCGGCAGGTGATAATGAGCAGTTCTTC.

This chain links TRBV3-1 (or the pseudogene TRBV3-2) with TRBJ2-1; TRBD2 aligns across 11 bases. The CDR3 spans 18 residues. Trimming at V came to 1 base and at J to 4 bases, leaving 9 bases not matched to a gene. Germline V gives CDR1 LGHDT, CDR2 YNNKEL (reference sequence). CDR3 DNA sequence: TGTGCCAGCAGCCAAGCCTCGGGACTAGCGGATTATTACAATGAGCAGTTCTTC. It encodes CASSQASGLADYYNEQFF.

The rearrangement links TRBV9 to TRBJ1-4; 8 bases match TRBD1. This CDR3 comprises 14 residues. In germline, CDR1 is SGDLS, CDR2 YYNGEE. The ends lost 3 bases at V and 6 bases at J; junction bases unmatched: 4. CDR3 in amino acids: CASSAQGADEKLFF. The CDR3 bases are TGTGCCAGCAGCGCCCAGGGGGCTGATGAAAAACTGTTTTTT.

This clone came up a few times. The V and J genes are TRBV19 and TRBJ2-7; 8 bases map to TRBD1. Trimming removed 5 bases from V and 2 bases from J; junction bases left unmatched: 11. Germline lookup yields CDR1 LNHDA and CDR2 SQIVND (reference sequence). This CDR3 region has 16 residues. CDR3: CASSPRGQGLTYEQYF. CDR3 nucleotide sequence: TGTGCCAGTAGTCCCCGAGGACAGGGTTTGACCTACGAGCAGTACTTC.

The rearrangement joins TRBV11-3 to TRBJ2-7; D is perhaps TRBD1 (5 bases). V lost 5 bases, J lost 7 bases, and 12 bases lay in between. Germline lookup yields CDR1 SGHNT and CDR2 YENEEA. The length of the CDR3 is 12 residues. In DNA form, the CDR3 reads TGTGCCAGCAGCGACTTTGACAGTGAGCAGTACTTC. Translation gives CASSDFDSEQYF.

This chain joins TRBV6-6 and TRBJ2-7; D call uncertain. The CDR3 has 15 residues. With 4 bases removed from V and 3 bases from J, the gap between germline ends came to 16 bases. CDR1 is MNHNY and CDR2 is SVGAGI in the germline V gene (reference sequence). The CDR3 reads CASSSASPSGYEQYF. DNA for the CDR3: TGTGCCAGCAGTTCCGCAAGTCCATCGGGCTACGAGCAGTACTTC.

As to this clone: The same CDR3 can be traced to other DNA sequences in this sample. The chain combines TRBV6-5 with TRBJ2-1; tentative D call: TRBD1 (5 bases). The germline gives CDR1 MNHEY, CDR2 SVGAGI. The V end was cut by 6 bases, the J end by 7 bases, with 10 bases between. The CDR3 runs to 12 residues. The CDR3 DNA reads TGTGCCAGCAGCTCGACAGATAATGAGCAGTTCTTC. Protein: CASSSTDNEQFF.

The rearrangement links TRBV13 to TRBJ2-3, with TRBD2 matching 10 bases. CDR3 length: 16 amino acids. After removal of 4 bases from V and 2 bases from J, the junction contained 6 bases not matched to a gene. Germline CDR1 PRHDT, CDR2 FYEKMQ (reference sequence). The CDR3 protein is CASSSLGLAVTDTQYF. CDR3 nucleotides: TGTGCCAGCAGCTCCCTCGGACTAGCGGTCACAGATACGCAGTATTTT.

This clone has just one count. V gene TRBV4-1 combines with J gene TRBJ2-7; TRBD1 is a possible D gene (6 bases). CDR3 length equals 13 residues. V gave up 3 bases and J gave up 3 bases, with 9 bases separating them. Germline CDR1 reads MGHRA; CDR2 reads YSYEKL. CDR3 sequence: CASSQTGDYEQYF. DNA of the CDR3: TGCGCCAGCAGCCAGACAGGCGACTACGAGCAGTACTTC.

The rearrangement uses TRBV11-2 and TRBJ1-5; D gene unclear. This CDR3 region has 13 residues. V lost 0 bases to trimming and J lost 11 bases, with 11 bases between them. The germline V gene has CDR1 SGHAT and CDR2 FQNNGV. The CDR3 DNA reads TGTGCCAGCAGCTTAGAGGCGGGAGCAACCCAGCATTTT. Protein product: CASSLEAGATQHF. The entire variable domain, with the rest obtained from reference TRBV11-2 and TRBJ1-5, is as follows: EAGVAQSPRYKIIEKRQSVAFWCNPISGHATLYWYQQILGQGPKLLIQFQNNGVVDDSQLPKDRFSAERLKGVDSTLKIQPAKLEDSAVYLCASSLEAGATQHFGDGTRLSIL.